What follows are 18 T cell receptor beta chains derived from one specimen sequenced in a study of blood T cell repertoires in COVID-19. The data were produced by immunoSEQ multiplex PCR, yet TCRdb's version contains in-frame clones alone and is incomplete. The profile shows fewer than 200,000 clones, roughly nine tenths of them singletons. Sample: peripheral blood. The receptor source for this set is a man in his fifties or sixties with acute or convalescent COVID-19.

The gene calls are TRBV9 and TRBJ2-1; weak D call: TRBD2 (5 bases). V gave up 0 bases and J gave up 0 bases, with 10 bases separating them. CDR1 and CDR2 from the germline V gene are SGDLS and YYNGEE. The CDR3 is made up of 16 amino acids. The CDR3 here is CASSVGTGSSYNEQFF. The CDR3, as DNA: TGTGCCAGCAGCGTAGGTACGGGAAGCTCCTACAATGAGCAGTTCTTC.

As DNA, the CDR3 is TGCGCCAGCAGTGAGTTCCCGTGGGGGCGCGGTCAGCCCCAGCATTTT. Its translation: CASSEFPWGRGQPQHF. The chain has TRBV10-2 and TRBJ1-5; possibly TRBD1 for D (6 bases). Between the trimmed V and J ends, which lost 1 base and 6 bases, there was a span of 16 bases. CDR1 is WSHSY, CDR2 SAAADI, per germline. The CDR3 loop spans 16 amino acids.

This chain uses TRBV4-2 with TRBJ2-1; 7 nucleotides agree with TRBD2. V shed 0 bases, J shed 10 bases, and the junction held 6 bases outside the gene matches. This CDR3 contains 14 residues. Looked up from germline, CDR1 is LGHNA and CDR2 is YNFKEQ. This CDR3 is CASSQDIGEGEQFF. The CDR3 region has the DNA TGTGCCAGCAGCCAAGATATCGGGGAGGGAGAGCAGTTCTTC.

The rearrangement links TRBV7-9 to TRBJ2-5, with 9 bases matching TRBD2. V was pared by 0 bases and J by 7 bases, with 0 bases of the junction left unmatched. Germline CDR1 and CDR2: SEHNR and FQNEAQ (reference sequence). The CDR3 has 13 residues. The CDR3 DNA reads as TGTGCCAGCAGCTTAGCACTAGCGGGGACCCAGTACTTC. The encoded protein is CASSLALAGTQYF.

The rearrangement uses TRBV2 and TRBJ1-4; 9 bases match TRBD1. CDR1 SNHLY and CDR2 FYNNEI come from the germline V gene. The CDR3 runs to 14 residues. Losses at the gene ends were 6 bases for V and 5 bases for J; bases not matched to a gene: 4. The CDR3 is CASREQGANEKLFF. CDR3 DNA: TGTGCCAGCAGGGAACAGGGGGCGAATGAAAAACTGTTTTTT.

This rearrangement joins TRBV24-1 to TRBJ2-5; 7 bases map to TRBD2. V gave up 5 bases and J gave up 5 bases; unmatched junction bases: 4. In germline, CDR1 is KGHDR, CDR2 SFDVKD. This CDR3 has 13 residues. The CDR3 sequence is CATSGGGFETQYF. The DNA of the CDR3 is TGTGCCACCAGTGGGGGGGGGTTCGAGACCCAGTACTTC.

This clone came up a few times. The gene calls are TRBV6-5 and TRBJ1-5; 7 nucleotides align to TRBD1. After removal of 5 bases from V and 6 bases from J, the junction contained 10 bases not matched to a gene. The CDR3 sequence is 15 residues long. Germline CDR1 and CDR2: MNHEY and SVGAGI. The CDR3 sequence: CASSRESGGGQPQHF. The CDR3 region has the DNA TGTGCCAGCAGTCGAGAATCAGGGGGAGGTCAGCCCCAGCATTTT.

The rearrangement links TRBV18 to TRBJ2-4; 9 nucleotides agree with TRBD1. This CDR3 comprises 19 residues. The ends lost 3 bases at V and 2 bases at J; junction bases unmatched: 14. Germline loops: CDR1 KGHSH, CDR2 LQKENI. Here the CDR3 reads CASSPRTGESILTKNIQYF. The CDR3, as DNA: TGTGCCAGCTCACCCCGGACAGGGGAGTCGATCCTAACCAAAAACATTCAGTACTTC.

Here the CDR3 DNA reads TGTGCCAGTAGCCCCGGGACAGCCCAAGCCAAAAACATTCAGTACTTC. Its translation: CASSPGTAQAKNIQYF. This rearrangement joins TRBV19 to TRBJ2-4, with 7 bases fitting TRBD1. The CDR3 contains 16 residues. CDR1 LNHDA and CDR2 SQIVND come from the germline V gene (reference sequence). Unmatched junction bases numbered 8, after V lost 6 bases and J lost 0 bases. The whole variable domain, remainder taken from reference TRBV19 and TRBJ2-4, is DGGITQSPKYLFRKEGQNVTLSCEQNLNHDAMYWYRQDPGQGLRLIYYSQIVNDFQKGDIAEGYSVSREKKESFPLTVTSAQKNPTAFYLCASSPGTAQAKNIQYFGAGTRLSVL.

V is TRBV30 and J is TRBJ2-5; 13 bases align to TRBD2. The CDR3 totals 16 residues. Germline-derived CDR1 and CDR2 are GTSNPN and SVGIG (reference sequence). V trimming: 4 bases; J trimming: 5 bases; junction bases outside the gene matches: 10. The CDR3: CAWKLPGLAGDETQYF. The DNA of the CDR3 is TGTGCCTGGAAGCTCCCAGGACTAGCGGGGGATGAGACCCAGTACTTC.

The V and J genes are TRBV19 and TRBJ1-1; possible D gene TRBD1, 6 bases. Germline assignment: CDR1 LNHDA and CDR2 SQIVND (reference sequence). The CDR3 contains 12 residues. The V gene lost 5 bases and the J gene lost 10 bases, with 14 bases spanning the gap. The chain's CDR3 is CASSPRTGSAFF. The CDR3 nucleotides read TGTGCCAGTAGTCCCCGTACAGGGTCAGCTTTCTTT. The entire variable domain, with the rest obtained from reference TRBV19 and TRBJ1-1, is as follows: DGGITQSPKYLFRKEGQNVTLSCEQNLNHDAMYWYRQDPGQGLRLIYYSQIVNDFQKGDIAEGYSVSREKKESFPLTVTSAQKNPTAFYLCASSPRTGSAFFGQGTRLTVV.

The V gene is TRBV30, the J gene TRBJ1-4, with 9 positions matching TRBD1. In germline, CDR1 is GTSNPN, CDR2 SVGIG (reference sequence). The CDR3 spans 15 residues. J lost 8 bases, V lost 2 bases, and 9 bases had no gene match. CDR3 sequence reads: CAWSILGTGQEKLFF. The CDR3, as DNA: TGTGCCTGGAGTATTTTGGGGACAGGGCAAGAAAAACTGTTTTTT.

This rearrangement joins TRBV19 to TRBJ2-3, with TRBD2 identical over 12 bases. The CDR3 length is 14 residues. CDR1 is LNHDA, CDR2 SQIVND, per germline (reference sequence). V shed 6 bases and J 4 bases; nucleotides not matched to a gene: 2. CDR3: CASRRTSGADTQYF. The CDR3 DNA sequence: TGTGCCAGTAGAAGGACTAGCGGGGCAGATACGCAGTATTTT.

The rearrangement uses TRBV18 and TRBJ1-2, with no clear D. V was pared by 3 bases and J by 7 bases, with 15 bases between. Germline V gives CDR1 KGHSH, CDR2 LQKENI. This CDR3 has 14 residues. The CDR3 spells CASSPRPGEGGYTF. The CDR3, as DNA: TGTGCCAGCTCACCCCGGCCGGGTGAGGGTGGCTACACCTTC.

CDR3 sequence: CSGKRREDGYGYTF. CDR3 DNA sequence: TGCAGCGGCAAACGGCGGGAGGACGGCTATGGCTACACCTTC. The chain joins TRBV29-1 to TRBJ1-2; D call uncertain. CDR1 is SQVTM, CDR2 ANQGSEA, per germline. The length of the CDR3 is 14 residues. V was trimmed by 7 bases and J by 4 bases, leaving 19 bases between them.

In DNA form, the CDR3 reads TGTGCCAGCAGCGACGCGGGGTACAATGAGCAGTTCTTC. The encoded protein is CASSDAGYNEQFF. J is TRBJ2-1 and V is TRBV7-3, with D possibly TRBD2 on 6 matching bases. The length of the CDR3 is 13 residues. The V gene lost 5 bases and the J gene lost 4 bases, with 9 bases spanning the gap. CDR1 is SGHTA, CDR2 FQGTGA, per germline.

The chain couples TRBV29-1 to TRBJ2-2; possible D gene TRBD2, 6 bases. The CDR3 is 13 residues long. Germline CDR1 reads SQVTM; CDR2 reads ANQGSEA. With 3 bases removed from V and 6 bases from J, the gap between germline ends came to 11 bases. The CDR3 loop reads CSVDLPGAGELFF. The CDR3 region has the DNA TGCAGCGTTGATTTACCGGGGGCCGGGGAGCTGTTTTTT.

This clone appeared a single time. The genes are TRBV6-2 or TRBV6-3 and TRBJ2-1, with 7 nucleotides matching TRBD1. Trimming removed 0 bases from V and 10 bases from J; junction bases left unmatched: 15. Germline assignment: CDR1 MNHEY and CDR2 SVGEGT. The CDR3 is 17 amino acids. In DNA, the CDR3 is TGTGCCAGCAGTTACTCTAGAAGACAGGGCACCCGTCGGGAGCAGTTCTTC. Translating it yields CASSYSRRQGTRREQFF.